These 21 T cell receptor beta chains share one sample of origin, sequenced in a study of post-analysis software for immune sequencing data. The study's findings and limits: The study found TRBV5-6, TRBV5-1 and TRBV20-1 among several TRBV segments more frequent in patients than controls.

Their recognized antigens are unknown. Incorporated into the TCR beta cDNA libraries were unique molecular identifiers, which served to reduce PCR and sequencing biases. One entry per CDR3 protein, called by TCRdb with MiXCR from the PCR reads. In the table there are around 190,000 distinct CDR3 sequences, over 25% of which are singletons. Sequenced sample: blood. These receptors all come from a girl aged 2-17 years with multiple sclerosis.

This clonotype was seen more than once but under ten times. The chain recombines TRBV6-4 with TRBJ2-2, with 9 bases identical to TRBD1. Germline CDR1 is MRHNA and CDR2 is SNTAGT. V lost 6 bases to trimming and J lost 6 bases; unmatched junction nucleotides: 8. The CDR3 has 15 amino acids. The CDR3 reads CASSPSQGAAGELFF. The DNA of the CDR3 is TGTGCCAGCAGCCCTTCACAGGGGGCGGCCGGGGAGCTGTTTTTT.

This clonotype was counted a few times. The chain uses TRBV7-9 and TRBJ1-1; D is possibly TRBD1 (6 bases). Trimming took 5 bases from V and 0 from J, leaving 13 bases between them. The CDR3 length is 15 residues. Per germline, CDR1 SEHNR and CDR2 FQNEAQ (reference sequence). The CDR3 is CASSPSGGMNTEAFF. CDR3 DNA: TGTGCCAGCAGCCCGAGCGGGGGCATGAACACTGAAGCTTTCTTT.

This clonotype was observed many times. The genes are TRBV5-1 and TRBJ2-7; D not resolved. Germline V gives CDR1 SGHRS, CDR2 YFSETQ. CDR3 size: 14 residues. V shed 0 bases and J shed 3 bases, with 10 bases lying between them. CDR3 in DNA: TGCGCCAGCAGCTTGGTTGCAGCCAACTACGAGCAGTACTTC. Translating it yields CASSLVAANYEQYF.

In its sample, this clonotype was seen a few times. The V gene is TRBV28, the J gene TRBJ2-3; D may correspond to TRBD1 or TRBD2 (5 bases each). Germline V gives CDR1 MDHEN, CDR2 SYDVKM. V lost 8 bases to trimming and J lost 1 base, with 19 bases between them. CDR3 length: 16 residues. The CDR3 loop reads CASVAGGATGTDTQYF. The CDR3 DNA is TGTGCCAGCGTTGCGGGTGGGGCCACGGGCACAGATACGCAGTATTTT.

Regarding this clonotype: A read error may explain this, as a much larger clone is one base away. The chain combines TRBV20-1 with TRBJ2-7; D may be TRBD1 or TRBD2 (6 bases each). V was clipped by 4 bases and J by 2 bases, with 15 bases between them. Germline CDR1 and CDR2: DFQATT and SNEGSKA (reference sequence). The CDR3 spans 14 residues. The chain's CDR3 is CSAKGGREPYEQYF. The CDR3 nucleotides are TGCAGTGCTAAAGGGGGACGGGAGCCCTACGAGCAGTACTTC.

This clonotype was observed a handful of times. The chain uses TRBV9 and TRBJ2-1; D gene unclear. The CDR3 spans 15 residues. Trimming took 0 bases from V and 0 from J, leaving 7 bases between them. Looked up from germline, CDR1 is SGDLS and CDR2 is YYNGEE. CDR3 sequence: CASSVEPNSYNEQFF. For the CDR3, the DNA is TGTGCCAGCAGCGTAGAGCCCAACTCCTACAATGAGCAGTTCTTC.

The gene calls are TRBV5-1 and TRBJ1-1; TRBD1 matches 9 bases. The CDR3 contains 14 residues. The germline V gene encodes CDR1 SGHRS and CDR2 YFSETQ. J gave up 1 base and V 2 bases, and 0 bases lay outside the gene matches. The CDR3 sequence: CASSLQGANTEAFF. CDR3 DNA sequence: TGCGCCAGCAGCTTACAGGGGGCGAACACTGAAGCTTTCTTT.

The chain joins TRBV5-1 to TRBJ2-7; 7 bases are a match to TRBD2. The CDR3 spans 16 residues. In germline, CDR1 is SGHRS, CDR2 YFSETQ. Trimming removed 4 bases from V and 3 bases from J; junction bases left unmatched: 13. The CDR3 region has the DNA TGCGCCAGCAGCCCACGAATTACCAGCGGGGTCTACGAGCAGTACTTC. It codes for CASSPRITSGVYEQYF.

This clonotype was seen a few times. The genes are TRBV24-1 and TRBJ1-1; D is unresolved. Germline assignment: CDR1 KGHDR and CDR2 SFDVKD. V was clipped by 7 bases and J by 1 base, with 9 bases between them. CDR3 length: 13 amino acids. This CDR3 reads CATRSPANTEAFF. The CDR3 nucleotides are TGTGCCACCAGAAGCCCGGCGAACACTGAAGCTTTCTTT.

The genes are TRBV21-1 and TRBJ2-2; TRBD1, as called in the table, went unchecked against the DNA. TRBV21-1 is an annotated pseudogene. The CDR3 runs 22 residues. CDR3 residues: CASSKKPRVGTGGLKNTGELFF. CDR3 DNA sequence: TGTGCCAGCAGCAAAAAACCCAGAGTGGGGACAGGGGGCCTCAAGAACACCGGGGAGCTGTTTTTT.

Many counts were recorded for this clonotype. The chain employs TRBV12-3 or TRBV12-4 and TRBJ1-1, with D hard to call. The germline V and J ends were trimmed by 6 bases and 2 bases, with 13 bases remaining between them. The CDR3 is made up of 14 amino acids. The CDR3 region is CASSRRAENTEAFF. The CDR3 DNA sequence: TGTGCCAGCAGCCGGAGGGCCGAAAACACTGAAGCTTTCTTT.

This clonotype has at least ten counts. The chain links TRBV3-1 to TRBJ2-3, with a tentative D call TRBD1 (5 bases). CDR1 and CDR2 from the germline V gene are LGHDT and YNNKEL (reference sequence). The V end was cut by 7 bases, the J end by 0 bases, with 11 bases between. The CDR3 extends over 14 amino acids. The CDR3 coding sequence is TGTGCCAGCACCCAGGGATATAGCACAGATACGCAGTATTTT. Protein: CASTQGYSTDTQYF.

Regarding this clonotype: A read error may be the cause here, since a much bigger clone is one base away. The rearrangement uses TRBV6-5 and TRBJ1-5; D gene ambiguous. Germline lookup yields CDR1 MNHEY and CDR2 SVGAGI. The CDR3 extends over 14 amino acids. The CDR3 reads CVSRSGGSNQPQHF. CDR3 in DNA: TGTGTCAGCAGATCTGGTGGGAGCAATCAGCCCCAGCATTTT.

The chain recombines TRBV5-1 with TRBJ1-2; D unresolved. CDR3 length: 15 amino acids. Germline V gives CDR1 SGHRS, CDR2 YFSETQ. V was cut by 3 bases and J by 1 base, with 13 bases left in between. The CDR3 spells CASSSALGVNYGYTF. CDR3 sequence (DNA): TGCGCCAGCAGCTCCGCCTTAGGAGTTAACTATGGCTACACCTTC.

This clonotype came up many times. The chain employs TRBV20-1 and TRBJ2-7; 8 bases line up with TRBD1. There are 14 residues in the CDR3. The J segment lost 5 bases and the V segment lost 1 base, leaving 7 bases of the junction unmatched. Germline V lookup: CDR1 DFQATT, CDR2 SNEGSKA (reference sequence). The DNA of the CDR3 is TGCAGTGCTAGAGTCGACAGGGGCAGGAACGAGCAGTACTTC. Translation gives CSARVDRGRNEQYF.

This clonotype showed up just once. A read error is possible here, since a much larger clone lies one base away. The chain uses TRBV14 and TRBJ2-7; D may be TRBD2 (5 bases). Germline loops: CDR1 SGHDN, CDR2 FVKESK. V dropped 1 base and J dropped 0 bases, with 10 bases sitting between them. This CDR3 comprises 15 residues. The CDR3: CASSQGTGVSYEQYF. The DNA for the CDR3 is TGTGCCAGCAGCCAAGGTACCGGGGTCTCCTACGAGCAGTACTTC. The full variable domain, in which reference TRBV14 and TRBJ2-7 provide the parts outside the CDR3, is EAGVTQFPSHSVIEKGQTVTLRCDPISGHDNLYWYRRVMGKEIKFLLHFVKESKQDESGMPNNRFLAERTGGTYSTLKVQPAELEDSGVYFCASSQGTGVSYEQYFGPGTRLTVT.

In regard to this clonotype: One base away lies a much larger clone, so this may be a sequencing read error. V usage is TRBV12-3 or TRBV12-4 and J usage is TRBJ1-1, with D unresolved. V was trimmed by 7 bases and J by 4 bases, leaving 10 bases between them. This CDR3 spans 12 amino acids. The CDR3 region is CASNTPGTEAFF. CDR3 sequence (DNA): TGTGCCAGCAACACCCCGGGCACTGAAGCTTTCTTT.

The genes are TRBV12-3 or TRBV12-4 and TRBJ1-5, with 7 nucleotides matching TRBD1. The CDR3 is 17 residues long. The trim removed 0 bases at V and 3 bases at J, leaving 8 bases unmatched. The CDR3 sequence: CASSLARAGGFNQPQHF. CDR3 coding DNA: TGTGCCAGCAGTTTAGCGAGGGCAGGGGGGTTCAATCAGCCCCAGCATTTT.

About this clonotype itself: A much bigger clone sits one base away, suggesting this may be a read error. The chain joins TRBV5-6 to TRBJ2-5; TRBD1 matches 7 bases. Per the germline V gene, CDR1 is SGHDT and CDR2 is YYEEEE. The CDR3 runs 13 residues. After removal of 1 base from V and 11 bases from J, the junction contained 8 bases not matched to a gene. The CDR3 bases are TGTGCCAGCAGCTTGTTTCAGGGGACAGATCAGTACTTC. This encodes CASSLFQGTDQYF.

The chain employs TRBV20-1 and TRBJ1-3; 9 nucleotides match TRBD1. V lost 5 bases to trimming and J lost 4 bases; unmatched junction nucleotides: 15. The CDR3 consists of 17 residues. Germline V gene lookup returns CDR1 DFQATT and CDR2 SNEGSKA (reference sequence). CDR3 coding DNA: TGCAGTGCTGATTCGAGCGATGACAGGGGGTCCGGAAACACCATATATTTT. It codes for CSADSSDDRGSGNTIYF.

This clonotype was counted at least ten times. The chain couples TRBV15 to TRBJ2-1; 10 bases map to TRBD2. With 3 bases clipped from V and 6 bases from J, the junction kept 11 bases outside the gene matches. The CDR3 covers 17 residues. Germline values: CDR1 LNHNV, CDR2 YYDKDF (reference sequence). CDR3: CATSSLPSGGVSNEQFF. CDR3 nucleotides: TGTGCCACCAGCAGTCTCCCTAGCGGGGGAGTTAGCAATGAGCAGTTCTTC.